A selection of T cell receptor beta chains follows, all from one sample in a study of radiation and T cells in renal cell carcinoma. Assay: immunoSEQ multiplex PCR; the TCRdb copy retains only in-frame clones and omits some. The sample holds roughly 5,600 clones; about two thirds are singletons and the top ten take 28%. Sequencing was performed on tumor tissue, taken from a patient whose treatment was nephrectomy without radiotherapy. These TCRs come from a human donor with renal cell carcinoma. CDR3s include the opening cysteine and the closing phenylalanine or tryptophan. A D gene is named only where the DNA matches it firmly. Some rows have no size entry. The others give once, few or many, or a class for an expanded clone.

>NA|TRBV29-1|NA|TRBJ1-2
CSVDEGNGYTF
TGCAGCGTTGACGAGGGGAATGGCTACACCTTC
>NA|TRBV19|NA|TRBJ1-3
CASSIDLRPASGNTIYF
TGTGCCAGTAGTATAGATCTACGACCGGCCTCTGGAAACACCATATATTTT
>NA|TRBV6-1|NA|TRBJ2-5
CASRDYDYQETQYF
TGTGCCAGCAGAGATTATGATTACCAAGAGACCCAGTACTTC
>once|TRBV14|NA|TRBJ1-1
CASSQARGLLNTEAFF
TGTGCCAGCAGCCAAGCTAGGGGCCTTCTGAACACTGAAGCTTTCTTT
>NA|TRBV10-3|NA|TRBJ2-3
CAISEPATDTQYF
TGTGCCATCAGTGAGCCGGCCACAGATACGCAGTATTTT
>NA|TRBV7-9|TRBD1|TRBJ1-2
CASSLSNRGQVNYGYTF
TGTGCCAGCAGCTTATCAAACAGGGGGCAGGTTAACTATGGCTACACCTTC
>NA|TRBV7-8|NA|TRBJ2-3
CASRRASTDTQYF
TGTGCCAGCAGGCGGGCTAGCACAGATACGCAGTATTTT
>few|TRBV6-6|NA|TRBJ2-7
CASSYNSGWGSYEQYF
TGTGCCAGCAGCTACAATAGCGGATGGGGCTCCTACGAGCAGTACTTC
>NA|TRBV28|NA|TRBJ2-1
CASRPRTGTITPYNEQFF
TGTGCCAGCAGACCACGGACAGGGACTATCACCCCATACAATGAGCAGTTCTTC
>NA|TRBV11-1|TRBD2|TRBJ2-7
CASSLRTSGISSYEQYF
TGTGCCAGCAGCCTACGGACTAGCGGGATCAGCTCCTACGAGCAGTACTTC
>NA|TRBV10-3|NA|TRBJ2-1
CAISESKAGILYNEQFF
TGTGCCATCAGTGAGTCGAAAGCCGGGATCCTCTACAATGAGCAGTTCTTC
>medium-sized|TRBV2|NA|TRBJ2-2
CARGDGTGELFF
TGTGCCAGGGGGGACGGTACCGGGGAGCTGTTTTTT
>once|TRBV7-7|NA|TRBJ2-5
CASSLAGVGAQYF
TGTGCTAGCAGCTTAGCCGGGGTGGGGGCCCAGTACTTC
>NA|TRBV28|NA|TRBJ2-1
CASGRGTNQFF
TGTGCCAGCGGCCGCGGGACAAACCAGTTCTTC
>NA|TRBV4-1|NA|TRBJ2-7
CASSQGLNLDRAYEQYF
TGCGCCAGCAGCCAAGGCCTAAATCTGGACAGAGCCTACGAGCAGTACTTC
>once|TRBV5-1|TRBD2|TRBJ2-7
CASSLGLTSGAAYEQYF
TGCGCCAGCAGCTTGGGCCTTACTAGCGGGGCCGCCTACGAGCAGTACTTC
>NA|TRBV2|NA|TRBJ2-1
CASSEVSGDNEQFF
TGTGCCAGCAGTGAAGTGTCTGGAGACAATGAGCAGTTCTTC
>NA|TRBV6-5|NA|TRBJ2-6
CATTRGSGANVLTF
TGTGCCACTACTCGGGGTAGTGGGGCCAACGTCCTGACTTTC
>NA|TRBV5-1|TRBD1|TRBJ2-7
CASSPWGQAPYEQYF
TGCGCCAGCAGCCCCTGGGGACAGGCCCCCTACGAGCAGTACTTC
>NA|TRBV6-5|NA|TRBJ2-7
CASSYSGQSAWHEQYF
TGTGCCAGCAGTTACTCGGGCCAGTCTGCTTGGCACGAGCAGTACTTC
>NA|TRBV27|NA|TRBJ2-1
CASSPNRGYNEQFF
TGTGCCAGCAGTCCTAATCGGGGATACAATGAGCAGTTCTTC
>NA|TRBV19|NA|TRBJ1-1
CASSIPGETTEAFF
TGTGCCAGTAGTATTCCGGGGGAGACCACTGAAGCTTTCTTT
>NA|TRBV28|TRBD1|TRBJ1-1
CASSDRAVRNTEAFF
TGTGCCAGCAGCGACAGGGCGGTTAGGAACACTGAAGCTTTCTTT
>medium-sized|TRBV7-9|NA|TRBJ2-1
CASSSRTPGGYNEQFF
TGTGCCAGCAGCTCCCGGACCCCCGGCGGGTACAATGAGCAGTTCTTC
>NA|TRBV5-6|NA|TRBJ2-5
CASSKKMFGTQYF
TGTGCCAGCAGCAAAAAAATGTTCGGGACCCAGTACTTC
>NA|TRBV14|TRBD1|TRBJ2-7
CASSPYRGIEQYF
TGTGCCAGCAGCCCATACAGGGGAATTGAGCAGTACTTC
>NA|TRBV18|TRBD2|TRBJ2-7
CASSPTSGSTYEQYF
TGTGCCAGCTCACCAACTAGCGGGTCGACCTACGAGCAGTACTTC
>NA|TRBV27|TRBD1|TRBJ2-1
CASSFLRLDRGVNEQFF
TGTGCCAGCAGTTTTTTGAGGTTGGACAGGGGAGTCAATGAGCAGTTCTTC
>NA|TRBV9|TRBD1|TRBJ2-4
CASSVSGQGKNIQYF
TGTGCCAGCAGCGTGTCGGGACAGGGTAAAAACATTCAGTACTTC
>NA|TRBV7-8|TRBD1|TRBJ1-5
CASSRRQGAGLRVQPQHF
TGTGCCAGCAGCCGCCGACAGGGGGCCGGCTTACGGGTTCAGCCCCAGCATTTT
>few|TRBV7-9|NA|TRBJ1-1
CASSLERHTEAFF
TGTGCCAGCAGCTTAGAAAGGCACACTGAAGCTTTCTTT
>NA|TRBV6-6|NA|TRBJ1-3
CASSYDVTRNTIYF
TGTGCCAGCAGTTACGACGTTACTAGAAACACCATATATTTT
>once|TRBV7-8|NA|TRBJ2-2
CASSPRAGGNTGELFF
TGTGCCAGCAGCCCGAGGGCAGGCGGAAACACCGGGGAGCTGTTTTTT
>NA|TRBV6-4|TRBD2|TRBJ2-7
CASSFRASGREPAYEQYF
TGTGCCAGCAGTTTTAGGGCTAGCGGGAGAGAGCCAGCCTACGAGCAGTACTTC
>NA|TRBV7-3|TRBD2|TRBJ2-1
CASSLSSTSGRNEQFF
TGTGCCAGCAGCTTAAGCTCGACTAGCGGGAGGAATGAGCAGTTCTTC
>NA|TRBV10-3|NA|TRBJ2-5
CAIGGETQYF
TGTGCCATCGGAGGCGAGACCCAGTACTTC
>NA|TRBV7-8|NA|TRBJ1-2
CASSLAGGGGYTF
TGTGCCAGCAGCTTAGCAGGGGGGGGTGGCTACACCTTC
>large|TRBV7-8|TRBD1|TRBJ1-1
CASRQGALNTEAFF
TGTGCCAGTCGACAGGGGGCCCTGAACACTGAAGCTTTCTTT
>NA|TRBV19|NA|TRBJ1-2
CASRGLGSANYGYTF
TGTGCCAGTAGAGGGTTGGGCAGCGCTAACTATGGCTACACCTTC
>NA|TRBV7-9|NA|TRBJ1-6
CASSSSDSYNSPLHF
TGTGCCAGCAGCTCTTCGGATTCGTATAATTCACCCCTCCACTTT
>NA|TRBV6-5|NA|TRBJ1-5
CASSPTPTRNQPQHF
TGTGCCAGCAGCCCAACTCCGACACGCAATCAGCCCCAGCATTTT
>NA|TRBV9|TRBD2|TRBJ2-7
CASSPTGAGGPYEQYF
TGTGCCAGCAGCCCGACTGGAGCGGGAGGGCCCTACGAGCAGTACTTC
>NA|TRBV11-3|NA|TRBJ2-3
CASSRLGGTDTQYF
TGTGCCAGCAGCCGACTAGGAGGCACAGATACGCAGTATTTT
>NA|TRBV7-2|TRBD2|TRBJ2-1
CASIAGASSYNEQFF
TGTGCCAGCATCGCGGGAGCAAGCTCCTACAATGAGCAGTTCTTC
>NA|TRBV28|NA|TRBJ2-7
CASSLGLTSSYEQYF
TGTGCCAGCAGTTTGGGACTTACGAGCTCCTACGAGCAGTACTTC
>few|TRBV28|TRBD1|TRBJ1-6
CASSFGTGLDNSPLHF
TGTGCCAGCAGTTTCGGGACAGGGCTCGATAATTCACCCCTCCACTTT